The present T cell receptor beta chain was sequenced within a study of identical twins. Using its own MiXCR run on the 5' RACE reads, TCRdb lists one record per CDR3 protein. The sample lists fewer than 900,000 distinct CDR3 sequences, around 21% occurring once. The CDR3 covers 12 residues. V lost 4 bases and J lost 2, with 3 bases in between. Germline V gene data show CDR1 as KGHDR and CDR2 as SFDVKD. This clonotype occurred many times. These records were also assigned to another study, of T cells expressing NK-cell markers.

The clonotype was recovered from a woman aged 18-29 years in good health. The specimen was PBMCs. The J gene is TRBJ2-3, the V gene TRBV24-1; unclear D gene. The CDR3 bases are TGTGCCACCAGTGACCACACAGATACGCAGTATTTT. This encodes CATSDHTDTQYF.